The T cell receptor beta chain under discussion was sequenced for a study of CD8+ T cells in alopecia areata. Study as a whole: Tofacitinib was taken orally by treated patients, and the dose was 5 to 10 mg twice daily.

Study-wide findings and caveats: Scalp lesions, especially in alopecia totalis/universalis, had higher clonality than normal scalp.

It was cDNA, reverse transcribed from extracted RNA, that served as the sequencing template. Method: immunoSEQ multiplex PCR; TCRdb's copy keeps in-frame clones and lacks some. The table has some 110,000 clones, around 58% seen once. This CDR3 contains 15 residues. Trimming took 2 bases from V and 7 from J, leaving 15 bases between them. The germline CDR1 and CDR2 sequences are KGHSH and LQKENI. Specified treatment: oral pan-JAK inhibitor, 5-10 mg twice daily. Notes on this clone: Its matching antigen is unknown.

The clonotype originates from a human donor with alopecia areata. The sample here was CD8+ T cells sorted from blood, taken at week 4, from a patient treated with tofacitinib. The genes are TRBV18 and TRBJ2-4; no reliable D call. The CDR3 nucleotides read TGTGCCAGCTCACCAGGGATATCGGGTACCAACATTCAGTACTTC. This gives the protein CASSPGISGTNIQYF.